These 20 T cell receptor beta chains were sequenced from one sample in a study of cytotoxic CD8 clonotypes in ibrutinib-treated CLL. Repertoires were generated with immunoSEQ multiplex PCR, while TCRdb's copy carries only in-frame clones and drops some. The sample holds 200,000 to 250,000 clones, roughly three quarters seen once. The sample here was PBMCs, taken after 12 months of ibrutinib treatment. Receptor source: a human donor with chronic lymphocytic leukemia.

This clone was detected a few times. J is TRBJ2-3 and V is TRBV7-6; no clear D. The germline V and J ends were trimmed by 1 base and 2 bases, with 10 bases remaining between them. CDR1 is SGHVS and CDR2 is FNYEAQ in the germline V gene. This CDR3 has 15 amino acids. DNA of the CDR3: TGTGCCAGCAGCTTAGTAGACGGATACACAGATACGCAGTATTTT. Translating gives CASSLVDGYTDTQYF. Full variable domain (rest looked up from reference TRBV7-6 and TRBJ2-3): GAGVSQSPRYKVTKRGQDVALRCDPISGHVSLYWYRQALGQGPEFLTYFNYEAQQDKSGLPNDRFSAERPEGSISTLTIQRTEQRDSAMYRCASSLVDGYTDTQYFGPGTRLTVL.

This clone was picked up a small number of times. The genes are TRBV9 and TRBJ2-1; 7 nucleotides match TRBD2. Trimming cost V 4 bases and J 4 bases; bases outside gene matches: 8. Germline CDR1 reads SGDLS; CDR2 reads YYNGEE. This CDR3 region has 15 residues. The CDR3 is CASSLKREGYNEQFF. DNA for the CDR3: TGTGCCAGCAGCTTAAAGAGGGAGGGTTACAATGAGCAGTTCTTC.

The CDR3, as DNA: TGTGCCAGCAGCATGGGACTAGATAGCAATGAGCAGTTCTTC. Residues: CASSMGLDSNEQFF. V is TRBV7-2 and J is TRBJ2-1; 8 bases fit TRBD2. From germline, CDR1 is SGHTA and CDR2 FQGNSA. V lost 5 bases, J lost 6 bases, and 6 bases stayed unmatched. The CDR3 contains 14 residues. Combining the CDR3 with reference TRBV7-2 and TRBJ2-1 gives the whole variable domain GAGVSQSPSNKVTEKGKDVELRCDPISGHTALYWYRQSLGQGLEFLIYFQGNSAPDKSGLPSDRFSAERTGGSVSTLTIQRTQQEDSAVYLCASSMGLDSNEQFFGPGTRLTVL.

In its sample, this clone was seen a few times. This sequence joins TRBV11-2 and TRBJ2-3; D ambiguous. CDR1 and CDR2 (germline): SGHAT, FQNNGV. The CDR3 has 11 amino acids. V shed 5 bases and J shed 5 bases, with 5 bases lying between them. CDR3: CASSRIDTQYF. The CDR3 DNA follows: TGTGCCAGCAGCCGAATAGATACGCAGTATTTT.

This clone was counted a single time. The genes are TRBV27 and TRBJ1-5; TRBD1 is a possible D gene (6 bases). This CDR3 comprises 18 residues. Between the trimmed V and J ends, which lost 5 bases and 0 bases, there was a span of 20 bases. The germline CDR1 and CDR2 sequences are MNHEY and SMNVEV (reference sequence). CDR3 nucleotide sequence: TGTGCCAGCAGTCCTTTGGCAGGGGCCGGGTATAGCAATCAGCCCCAGCATTTT. Residues: CASSPLAGAGYSNQPQHF.

This chain uses TRBV7-3 with TRBJ1-6; D uncertain. The CDR3 runs to 15 residues. Trimming took off 2 bases at V and 4 bases at J, with 9 bases between the two ends. The V gene's germline CDR1 is SGHTA and CDR2 FQGTGA. CDR3 sequence reads: CASSLFGGYNSPLHF. CDR3 in DNA: TGTGCCAGCAGCTTATTCGGCGGATATAATTCACCCCTCCACTTT.

J is TRBJ2-1 and V is TRBV18; the match to TRBD1 covers 9 bases. The CDR3 extends over 16 amino acids. V was pared by 3 bases and J by 2 bases, with 5 bases of the junction left unmatched. Germline values: CDR1 KGHSH, CDR2 LQKENI. Here the CDR3 reads CASSPAGQGTYNEQFF. The CDR3 coding sequence is TGTGCCAGCTCACCGGCGGGACAGGGAACCTACAATGAGCAGTTCTTC.

J is TRBJ2-5 and V is TRBV5-1; D not certain. Germline V lookup: CDR1 SGHRS, CDR2 YFSETQ. V lost 4 bases to trimming and J lost 5 bases, with 12 bases between them. This CDR3 is 13 amino acids long. The CDR3 DNA reads TGCGCCAGCAGCCCAGGCTTTCGCGAGACCCAGTACTTC. Translated: CASSPGFRETQYF.

The V and J genes are TRBV27 and TRBJ2-2; 7 nucleotides align to TRBD1. The CDR3 extends over 14 amino acids. The germline gives CDR1 MNHEY, CDR2 SMNVEV (reference sequence). With 6 bases clipped from V and 4 bases from J, the junction kept 5 bases outside the gene matches. The CDR3 reads CASSPGQTTGELFF. CDR3 nucleotide sequence: TGTGCCAGCAGCCCGGGACAGACCACCGGGGAGCTGTTTTTT.

The CDR3 loop is CATSPLGQQYYGYTF. The CDR3, as DNA: TGCGCCACCTCACCGTTAGGGCAACAGTACTATGGCTACACCTTC. The J gene is TRBJ1-2, the V gene TRBV4-1; D is uncertain. This CDR3 contains 15 residues. Germline V lookup: CDR1 MGHRA, CDR2 YSYEKL. Trimming removed 10 bases at V and 3 bases at J, with 21 bases between.

The sample holds one count of this clone. This chain joins TRBV7-8 and TRBJ2-7; D not resolved. Germline lookup yields CDR1 SGHVS and CDR2 FQNEAQ. This CDR3 comprises 16 residues. The V end was cut by 5 bases, the J end by 0 bases, with 17 bases between. CDR3 coding DNA: TGTGCCAGCAGCCCACTCCCAGACGGCAGCTCCTACGAGCAGTACTTC. This gives the protein CASSPLPDGSSYEQYF.

The chain has TRBV28 and TRBJ2-3; D remains unclear. Germline V gene data show CDR1 as MDHEN and CDR2 as SYDVKM. V was trimmed by 6 bases and J by 2 bases, leaving 9 bases between them. CDR3 size: 13 residues. The chain's CDR3 is CASSRTYTDTQYF. The CDR3 coding sequence is TGTGCCAGCAGCCGAACATACACAGATACGCAGTATTTT. Looking up the rest from reference TRBV28 and TRBJ2-3 gives the full variable domain: DVKVTQSSRYLVKRTGEKVFLECVQDMDHENMFWYRQDPGLGLRLIYFSYDVKMKEKGDIPEGYSVSREKKERFSLILESASTNQTSMYLCASSRTYTDTQYFGPGTRLTVL.

The J gene is TRBJ2-7, the V gene TRBV20-1; D gene ambiguous. The germline gives CDR1 DFQATT, CDR2 SNEGSKA (reference sequence). Trimming stripped 6 bases from V and 5 bases from J, with 11 bases between. CDR3 length equals 11 residues. For the CDR3, the DNA is TGCAGTGCCCCGGACCTGCACGAGCAGTACTTC. It specifies CSAPDLHEQYF.

The chain couples TRBV21-1 to TRBJ1-4. TRBV21-1 is given as a pseudogene. The CDR3 contains 16 residues. CDR3 loop: CASSKRGGATNEKLFF. CDR3 DNA: TGTGCCAGCAGCAAAAGGGGAGGTGCAACTAATGAAAAACTGTTTTTT.

The rearrangement joins TRBV11-2 to TRBJ2-5, with D perhaps TRBD2 (7 bases). The V and J ends lost 1 base and 5 bases respectively, with 20 bases between them. Germline V gene data show CDR1 as SGHAT and CDR2 as FQNNGV. The CDR3 has 17 residues. The CDR3, as DNA: TGTGCCAGCAGCTTAGGGGGGCAGGGGCTAGCGGCCGAGACCCAGTACTTC. Protein product: CASSLGGQGLAAETQYF.

The chain is built from TRBV13 and TRBJ1-1; D gene ambiguous. The CDR3 runs 14 residues. V was trimmed by 2 bases and J by 1 base, leaving 8 bases between them. Per the germline V gene, CDR1 is PRHDT and CDR2 is FYEKMQ (reference sequence). The CDR3 DNA follows: TGTGCCAGCAGCTTATCCTCCGCGAACACTGAAGCTTTCTTT. It yields the protein CASSLSSANTEAFF.

This clone has more than one count but fewer than ten. The rearrangement joins TRBV14 to TRBJ2-2, with D tentatively TRBD1 or TRBD2 (5 bases each). Germline V lookup: CDR1 SGHDN, CDR2 FVKESK. The CDR3 is 18 amino acids. V was trimmed by 1 base and J by 5 bases, leaving 20 bases between them. The CDR3: CASSQAGRGVDLTGELFF. DNA of the CDR3: TGTGCCAGCAGCCAAGCGGGCCGAGGGGTAGACTTAACCGGGGAGCTGTTTTTT.

As DNA, the CDR3 is TGTGCCAGCAGTTACACCACAGGTCTTGATCAGCCCCAGCATTTT. Translated, it gives CASSYTTGLDQPQHF. This chain joins TRBV6-5 and TRBJ1-5; the D gene is possibly TRBD1 (5 bases). V gave up 2 bases and J gave up 5 bases, with 13 bases separating them. In germline, CDR1 is MNHEY, CDR2 SVGAGI. This CDR3 has 15 amino acids.

This rearrangement joins TRBV27 to TRBJ1-6, with D unresolved. Trimming removed 1 base at V and 0 bases at J, with 10 bases between. Per the germline V gene, CDR1 is MNHEY and CDR2 is SMNVEV (reference sequence). This CDR3 has 17 amino acids. The chain's CDR3 is CASSLFLGSSYNSPLHF. The CDR3 bases are TGTGCCAGCAGTTTATTTTTAGGGAGCTCCTATAATTCACCCCTCCACTTT.

V and J are TRBV28 and TRBJ1-2; TRBD1 aligns across 10 bases. Trimming removed 4 bases from V and 1 base from J; junction bases left unmatched: 6. This CDR3 has 16 residues. The germline V gene encodes CDR1 MDHEN and CDR2 SYDVKM. The CDR3 DNA reads as TGTGCCAGCAGTTCCGGGGGGACAGGGGATAACTATGGCTACACCTTC. This sequence encodes CASSSGGTGDNYGYTF.